This T cell receptor beta chain was documented in a study of somatic mutations in cytotoxic T cells in rheumatoid arthritis. Study-wide results and caveats: The study found no significant difference in CD8+ T-cell clonality between rheumatoid arthritis patients and age-matched healthy controls. Rising age went with increasing CD8+ clonality in rheumatoid arthritis patients; healthy controls showed no such increase. In about an eighth of the roughly 65 patients, the largest CD8+ clone exceeded 20% of CD8+ cells.

This CDR3 has 13 amino acids. In germline, CDR1 is MNHEY, CDR2 SVGAGI. The V and J ends lost 3 bases and 0 bases respectively, with 6 bases between them. TCRdb keeps only in-frame clones here, not all; method: immunoSEQ multiplex PCR. The sample includes more than 35,000 clones, approximately 84% of them seen just once. This clone was detected only a few times. What it recognizes is unknown. The chain has TRBV6-5 and TRBJ2-7; no clear D gene. The specimen sequenced was CD8+ T cells sorted from blood. The receptor comes from a man between 35 and 55 years old in good health. The CDR3 spells CASSYSSSYEQYF. CDR3 bases: TGTGCCAGCAGTTATAGCAGCTCCTACGAGCAGTACTTC.